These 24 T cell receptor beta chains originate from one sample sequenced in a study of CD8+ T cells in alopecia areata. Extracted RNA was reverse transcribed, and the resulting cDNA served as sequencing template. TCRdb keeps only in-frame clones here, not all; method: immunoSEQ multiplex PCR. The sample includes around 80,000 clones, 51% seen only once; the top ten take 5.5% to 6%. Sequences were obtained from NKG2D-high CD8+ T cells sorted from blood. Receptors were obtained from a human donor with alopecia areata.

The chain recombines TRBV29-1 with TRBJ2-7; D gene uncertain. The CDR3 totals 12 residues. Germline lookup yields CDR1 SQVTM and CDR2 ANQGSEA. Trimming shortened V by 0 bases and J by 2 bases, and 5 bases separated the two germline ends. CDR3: CSVEEGPYEQYF. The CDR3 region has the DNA TGCAGCGTTGAAGAGGGCCCCTACGAGCAGTACTTC.

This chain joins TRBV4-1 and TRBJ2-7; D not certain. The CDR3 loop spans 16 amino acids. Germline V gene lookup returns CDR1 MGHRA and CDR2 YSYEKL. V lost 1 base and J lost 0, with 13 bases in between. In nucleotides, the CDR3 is TGCGCCAGCAGCCAAGTTTCGGCGTTGGGCTCCTACGAGCAGTACTTC. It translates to CASSQVSALGSYEQYF.

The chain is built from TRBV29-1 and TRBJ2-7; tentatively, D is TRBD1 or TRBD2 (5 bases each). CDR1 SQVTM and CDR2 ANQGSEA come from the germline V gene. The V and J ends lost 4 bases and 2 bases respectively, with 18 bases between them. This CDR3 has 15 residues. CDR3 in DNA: TGCAGCGTTGCTGGGGGAGAAAAGACTACCTACGAGCAGTACTTC. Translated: CSVAGGEKTTYEQYF.

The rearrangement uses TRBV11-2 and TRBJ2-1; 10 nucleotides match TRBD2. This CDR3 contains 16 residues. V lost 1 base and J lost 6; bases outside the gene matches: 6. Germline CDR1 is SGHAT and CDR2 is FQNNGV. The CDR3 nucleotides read TGTGCCAGCAGCTTAGTCCCAGCGGGGGGGCCCAATGAGCAGTTCTTC. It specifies CASSLVPAGGPNEQFF.

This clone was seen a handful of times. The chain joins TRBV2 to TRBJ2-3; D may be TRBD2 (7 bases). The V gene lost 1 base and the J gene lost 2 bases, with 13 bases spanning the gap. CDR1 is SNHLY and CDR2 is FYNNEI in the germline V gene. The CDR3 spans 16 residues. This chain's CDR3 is CASSEDRGGDTDTQYF. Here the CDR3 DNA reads TGTGCCAGCAGTGAAGATAGGGGGGGGGACACAGATACGCAGTATTTT. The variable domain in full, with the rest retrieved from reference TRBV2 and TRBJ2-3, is EPEVTQTPSHQVTQMGQEVILRCVPISNHLYFYWYRQILGQKVEFLVSFYNNEISEKSEIFDDQFSVERPDGSNFTLKIRSTKLEDSAMYFCASSEDRGGDTDTQYFGPGTRLTVL.

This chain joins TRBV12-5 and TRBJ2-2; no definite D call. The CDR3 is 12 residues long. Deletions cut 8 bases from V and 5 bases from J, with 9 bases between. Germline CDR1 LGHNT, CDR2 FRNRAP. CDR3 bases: TGTGCTAGTTCCCAGAGGACCGGGGAGCTGTTTTTT. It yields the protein CASSQRTGELFF.

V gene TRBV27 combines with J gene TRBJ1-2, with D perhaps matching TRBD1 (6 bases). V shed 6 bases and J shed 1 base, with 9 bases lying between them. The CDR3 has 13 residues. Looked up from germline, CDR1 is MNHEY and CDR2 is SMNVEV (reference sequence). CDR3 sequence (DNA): TGTGCCAGCAGCCGGACAGTTAACTATGGCTACACCTTC. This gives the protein CASSRTVNYGYTF.

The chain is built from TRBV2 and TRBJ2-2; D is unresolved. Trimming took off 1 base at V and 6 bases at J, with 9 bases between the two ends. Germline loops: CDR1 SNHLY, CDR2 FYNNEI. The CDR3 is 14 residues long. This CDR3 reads CASSEGDFSGELFF. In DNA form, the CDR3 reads TGTGCCAGCAGTGAAGGGGATTTCTCCGGGGAGCTGTTTTTT.

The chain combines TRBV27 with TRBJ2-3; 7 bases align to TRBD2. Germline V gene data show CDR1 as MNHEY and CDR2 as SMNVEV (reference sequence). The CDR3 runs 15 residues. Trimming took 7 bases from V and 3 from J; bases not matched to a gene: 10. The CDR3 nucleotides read TGTGCCAGCACCGGCTCAGCGGGGAGTACAGATACGCAGTATTTT. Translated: CASTGSAGSTDTQYF.

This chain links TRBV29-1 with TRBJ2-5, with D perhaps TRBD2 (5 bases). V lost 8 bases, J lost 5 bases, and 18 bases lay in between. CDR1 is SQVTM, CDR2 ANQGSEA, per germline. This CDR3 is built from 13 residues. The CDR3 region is CSILGFPGETQYF. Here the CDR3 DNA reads TGCAGCATCCTAGGGTTCCCGGGGGAGACCCAGTACTTC. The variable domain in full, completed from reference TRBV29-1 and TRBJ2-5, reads SAVISQKPSRDICQRGTSLTIQCQVDSQVTMMFWYRQQPGQSLTLIATANQGSEATYESGFVIDKFPISRPNLTFSTLTVSNMSPEDSSIYLCSILGFPGETQYFGPGTRLLVL.

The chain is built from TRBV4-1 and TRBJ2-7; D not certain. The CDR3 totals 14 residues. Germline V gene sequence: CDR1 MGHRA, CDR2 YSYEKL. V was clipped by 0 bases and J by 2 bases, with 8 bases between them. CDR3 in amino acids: CASSQENRPYEQYF. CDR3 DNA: TGCGCCAGCAGCCAAGAGAACCGACCCTACGAGCAGTACTTC.

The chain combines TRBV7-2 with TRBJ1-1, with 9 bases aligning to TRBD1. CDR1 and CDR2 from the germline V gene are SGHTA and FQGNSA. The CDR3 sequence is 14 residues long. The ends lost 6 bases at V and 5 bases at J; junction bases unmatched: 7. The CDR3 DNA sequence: TGTGCCAGCAGGATCGGACAGGGGCATACTGAAGCTTTCTTT. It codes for CASRIGQGHTEAFF.

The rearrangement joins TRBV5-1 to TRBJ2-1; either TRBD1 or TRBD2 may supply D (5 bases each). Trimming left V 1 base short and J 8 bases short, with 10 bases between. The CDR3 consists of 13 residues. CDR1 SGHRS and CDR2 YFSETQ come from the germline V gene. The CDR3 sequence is CASSLTRGYEQFF. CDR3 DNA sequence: TGCGCCAGCAGCTTGACTAGGGGCTATGAGCAGTTCTTC.

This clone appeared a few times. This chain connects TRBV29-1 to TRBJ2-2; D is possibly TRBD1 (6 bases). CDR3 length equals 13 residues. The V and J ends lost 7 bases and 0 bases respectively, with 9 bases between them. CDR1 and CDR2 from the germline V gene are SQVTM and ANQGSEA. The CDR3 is CSGRTANTGELFF. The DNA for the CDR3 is TGCAGCGGAAGGACAGCGAACACCGGGGAGCTGTTTTTT.

The CDR3: CASSITAYNEQFF. DNA for the CDR3: TGTGCCAGTAGTATAACGGCTTACAATGAGCAGTTCTTC. The gene calls are TRBV19 and TRBJ2-1, with unresolved D. V was pared by 2 bases and J by 4 bases, with 6 bases between. CDR3 length: 13 amino acids. Germline V gives CDR1 LNHDA, CDR2 SQIVND (reference sequence).

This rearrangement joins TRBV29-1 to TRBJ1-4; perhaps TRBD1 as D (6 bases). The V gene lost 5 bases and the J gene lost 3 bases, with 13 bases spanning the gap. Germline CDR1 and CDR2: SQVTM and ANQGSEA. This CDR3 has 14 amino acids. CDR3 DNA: TGCAGCGTTTGCAGGGGTCGTTCTAATGAAAAACTGTTTTTT. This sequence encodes CSVCRGRSNEKLFF.

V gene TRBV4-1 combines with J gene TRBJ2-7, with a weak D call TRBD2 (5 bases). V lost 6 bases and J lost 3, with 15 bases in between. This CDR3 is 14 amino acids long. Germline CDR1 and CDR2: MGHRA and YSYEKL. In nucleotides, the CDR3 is TGCGCCAGCAGTCCAAAAGACGGGAACTACGAGCAGTACTTC. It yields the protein CASSPKDGNYEQYF.

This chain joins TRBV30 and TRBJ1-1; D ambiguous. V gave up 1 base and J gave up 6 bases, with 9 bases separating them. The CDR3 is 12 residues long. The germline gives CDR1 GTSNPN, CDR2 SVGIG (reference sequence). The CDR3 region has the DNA TGTGCCTGGAGTGGCGCCGACCCTGAAGCTTTCTTT. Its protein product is CAWSGADPEAFF. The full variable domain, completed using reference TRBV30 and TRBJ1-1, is SQTIHQWPATLVQPVGSPLSLECTVEGTSNPNLYWYRQAAGRGLQLLFYSVGIGQISSEVPQNLSASRPQDRQFILSSKKLLLSDSGFYLCAWSGADPEAFFGQGTRLTVV.

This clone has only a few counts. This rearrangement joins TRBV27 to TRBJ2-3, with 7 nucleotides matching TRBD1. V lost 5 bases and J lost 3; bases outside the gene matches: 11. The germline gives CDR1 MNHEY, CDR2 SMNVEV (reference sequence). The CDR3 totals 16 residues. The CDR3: CASSPRWAGGTDTQYF. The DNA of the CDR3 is TGTGCCAGCAGTCCCAGATGGGCAGGGGGAACAGATACGCAGTATTTT.

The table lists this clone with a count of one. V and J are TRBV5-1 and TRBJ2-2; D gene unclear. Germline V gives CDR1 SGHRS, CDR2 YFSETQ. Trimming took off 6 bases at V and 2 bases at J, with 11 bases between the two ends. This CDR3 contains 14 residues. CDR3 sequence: CASTPPDNTGELFF. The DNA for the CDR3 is TGCGCCAGCACACCCCCCGACAACACCGGGGAGCTGTTTTTT.

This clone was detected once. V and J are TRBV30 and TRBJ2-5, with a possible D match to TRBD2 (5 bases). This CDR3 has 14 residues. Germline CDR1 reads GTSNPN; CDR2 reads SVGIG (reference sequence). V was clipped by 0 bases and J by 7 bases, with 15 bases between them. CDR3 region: CAWSVPPGYGTQYF. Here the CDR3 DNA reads TGTGCCTGGAGTGTACCCCCGGGGTACGGGACCCAGTACTTC.

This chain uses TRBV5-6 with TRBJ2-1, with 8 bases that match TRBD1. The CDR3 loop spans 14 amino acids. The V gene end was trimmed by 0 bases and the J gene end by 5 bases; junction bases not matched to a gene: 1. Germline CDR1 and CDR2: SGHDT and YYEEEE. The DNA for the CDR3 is TGTGCCAGCAGCTTGGGACAGGGGAACAATGAGCAGTTCTTC. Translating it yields CASSLGQGNNEQFF.

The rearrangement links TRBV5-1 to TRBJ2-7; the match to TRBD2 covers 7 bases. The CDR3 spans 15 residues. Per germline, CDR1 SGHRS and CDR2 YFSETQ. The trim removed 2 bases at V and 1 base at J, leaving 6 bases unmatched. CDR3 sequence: CASSFTSVRSYEQYF. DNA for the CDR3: TGCGCCAGCAGCTTCACTAGCGTCAGATCCTACGAGCAGTACTTC.

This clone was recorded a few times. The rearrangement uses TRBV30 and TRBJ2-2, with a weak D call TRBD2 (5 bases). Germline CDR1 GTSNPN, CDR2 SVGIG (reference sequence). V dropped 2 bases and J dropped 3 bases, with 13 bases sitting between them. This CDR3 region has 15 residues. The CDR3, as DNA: TGTGCCTGGAGTCCCGGGGATGGGGACACCGGGGAGCTGTTTTTT. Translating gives CAWSPGDGDTGELFF.